This T cell receptor (beta chain) derives from a study of high-grade serous ovarian cancer treatment subgroups. The overall study: On average, 14,192 reads and 7,000 to 8,500 unique TCR beta rearrangements were obtained per sample.

This clone showed up just a few times. Libraries were prepared by immunoSEQ multiplex PCR; TCRdb keeps only in-frame clonotypes and omits some of them. The data show about 4,900 clones, approximately 70% seen once. Tumor tissue was taken before any definitive surgery or chemotherapy was given. V was trimmed by 9 bases and J by 6 bases, leaving 23 bases between them. In germline, CDR1 is LNHDA, CDR2 SQIVND (reference sequence). The CDR3 sequence is 16 residues long. The chain carries TRBV19 and TRBJ2-2, with D perhaps matching TRBD1 or TRBD2 (6 bases each). Sequenced input: tumor tissue. This TCR derives from a human donor with high-grade serous ovarian cancer. As DNA, the CDR3 is TGTGCCAGCACAACTAGGGGTAGGGGGGCCTCCGGGGAGCTGTTTTTT. It encodes CASTTRGRGASGELFF.